This T cell receptor (beta chain) was documented in a study of OX40 agonist ivuxolimab in advanced cancers. Study information: Patients' therapy was ivuxolimab, an antibody that acts as an agonist of OX40 (CD134). Study observations and caveats: Average numbers of expanded clones were greater in CD8+ T cells than in CD4+.

The CDR3 has 13 residues. Per germline, CDR1 SGHTA and CDR2 FQGNSA. Trimming at V came to 7 bases and at J to 8 bases, leaving 7 bases not matched to a gene. On this clone itself: Antigen specificity is unknown.

Systemic immunosuppression or a history of autoimmune disease excluded patients. The protocol was immunoSEQ multiplex PCR, while the TCRdb copy is restricted to in-frame clones and leaves out a portion. The profile shows about 100,000 clones, roughly four fifths of them singletons. V gene TRBV7-2 combines with J gene TRBJ1-4, with TRBD1 matching over 7 bases. The material was CD4+ or CD8+ T cells sorted from blood, obtained in a trial of the OX40 agonist ivuxolimab. This sequence originates from an adult with an advanced solid tumor such as melanoma, head and neck, liver or kidney cancer. This chain's CDR3 is CASKLGGEEKLFF. The CDR3 DNA reads TGTGCCAGCAAATTAGGGGGCGAGGAAAAACTGTTTTTT.